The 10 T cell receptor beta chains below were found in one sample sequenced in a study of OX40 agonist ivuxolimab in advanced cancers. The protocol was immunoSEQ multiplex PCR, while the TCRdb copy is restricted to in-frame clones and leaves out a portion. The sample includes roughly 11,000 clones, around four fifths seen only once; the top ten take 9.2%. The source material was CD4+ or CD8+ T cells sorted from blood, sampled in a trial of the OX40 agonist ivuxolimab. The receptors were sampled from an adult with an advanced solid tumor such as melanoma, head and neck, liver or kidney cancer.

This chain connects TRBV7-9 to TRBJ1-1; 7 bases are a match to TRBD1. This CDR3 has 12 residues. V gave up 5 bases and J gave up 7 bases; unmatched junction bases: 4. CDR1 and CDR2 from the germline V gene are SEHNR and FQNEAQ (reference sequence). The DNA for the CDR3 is TGTGCCAGCAGCCCAGGGACAGATGAAGCTTTCTTT. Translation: CASSPGTDEAFF. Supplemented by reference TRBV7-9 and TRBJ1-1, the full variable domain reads DTGVSQNPRHKITKRGQNVTFRCDPISEHNRLYWYRQTLGQGPEFLTYFQNEAQLEKSRLLSDRFSAERPKGSFSTLEIQRTEQGDSAMYLCASSPGTDEAFFGQGTRLTVV.

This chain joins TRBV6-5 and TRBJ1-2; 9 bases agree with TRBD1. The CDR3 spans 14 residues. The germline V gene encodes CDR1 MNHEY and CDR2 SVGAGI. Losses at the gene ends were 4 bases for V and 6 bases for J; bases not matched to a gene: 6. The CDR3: CASSSPGTGNGYTF. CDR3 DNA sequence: TGTGCCAGCAGTTCCCCCGGGACAGGGAATGGCTACACCTTC.

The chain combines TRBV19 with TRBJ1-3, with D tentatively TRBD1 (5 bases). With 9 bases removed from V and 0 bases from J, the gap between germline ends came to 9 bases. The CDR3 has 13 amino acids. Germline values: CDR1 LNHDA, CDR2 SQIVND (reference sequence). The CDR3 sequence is CASEQDSGNTIYF. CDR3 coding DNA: TGTGCCAGCGAACAGGACTCTGGAAACACCATATATTTT.

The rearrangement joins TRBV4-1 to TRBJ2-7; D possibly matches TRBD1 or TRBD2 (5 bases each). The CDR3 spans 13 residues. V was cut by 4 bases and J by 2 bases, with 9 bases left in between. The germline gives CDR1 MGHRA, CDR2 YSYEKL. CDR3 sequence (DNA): TGCGCCAGCAGCCCCCCGGGACCCTACGAGCAGTACTTC. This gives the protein CASSPPGPYEQYF.

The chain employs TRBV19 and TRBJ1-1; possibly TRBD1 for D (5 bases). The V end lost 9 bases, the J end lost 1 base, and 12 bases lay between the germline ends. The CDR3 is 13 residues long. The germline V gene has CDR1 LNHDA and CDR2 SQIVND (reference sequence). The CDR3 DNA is TGTGCCAGCGGAGGGGTTTGGAACACTGAAGCTTTCTTT. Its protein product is CASGGVWNTEAFF.

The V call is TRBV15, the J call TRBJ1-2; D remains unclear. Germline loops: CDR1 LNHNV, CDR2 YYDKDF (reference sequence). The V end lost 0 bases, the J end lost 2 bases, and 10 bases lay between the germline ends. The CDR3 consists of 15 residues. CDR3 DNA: TGTGCCACCAGCAGAGATTTTAGCAGGAACTATGGCTACACCTTC. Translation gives CATSRDFSRNYGYTF.

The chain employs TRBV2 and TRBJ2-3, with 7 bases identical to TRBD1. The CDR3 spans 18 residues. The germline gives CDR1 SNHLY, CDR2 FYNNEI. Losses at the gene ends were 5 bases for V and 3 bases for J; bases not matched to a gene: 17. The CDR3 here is CASSSPYAGGSGTDTQYF. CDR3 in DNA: TGTGCCAGCAGTAGTCCGTACGCAGGGGGATCGGGTACAGATACGCAGTATTTT.

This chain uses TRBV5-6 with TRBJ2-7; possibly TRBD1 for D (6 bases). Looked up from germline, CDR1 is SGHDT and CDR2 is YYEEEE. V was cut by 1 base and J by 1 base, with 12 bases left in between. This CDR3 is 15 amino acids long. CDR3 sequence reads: CASSLWDTTSYEQYF. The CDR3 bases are TGTGCCAGCAGCTTGTGGGACACTACTTCCTACGAGCAGTACTTC. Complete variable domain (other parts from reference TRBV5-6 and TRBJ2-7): DAGVTQSPTHLIKTRGQQVTLRCSPKSGHDTVSWYQQALGQGPQFIFQYYEEEERQRGNFPDRFSGHQFPNYSSELNVNALLLGDSALYLCASSLWDTTSYEQYFGPGTRLTVT.

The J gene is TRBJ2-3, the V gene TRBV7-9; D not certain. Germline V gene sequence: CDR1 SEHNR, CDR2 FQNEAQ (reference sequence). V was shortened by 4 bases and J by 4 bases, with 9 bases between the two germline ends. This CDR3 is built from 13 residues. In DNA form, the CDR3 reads TGTGCCAGCAGCTCGGACCTAGCAGATACGCAGTATTTT. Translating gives CASSSDLADTQYF. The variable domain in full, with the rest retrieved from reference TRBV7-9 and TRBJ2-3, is DTGVSQNPRHKITKRGQNVTFRCDPISEHNRLYWYRQTLGQGPEFLTYFQNEAQLEKSRLLSDRFSAERPKGSFSTLEIQRTEQGDSAMYLCASSSDLADTQYFGPGTRLTVL.

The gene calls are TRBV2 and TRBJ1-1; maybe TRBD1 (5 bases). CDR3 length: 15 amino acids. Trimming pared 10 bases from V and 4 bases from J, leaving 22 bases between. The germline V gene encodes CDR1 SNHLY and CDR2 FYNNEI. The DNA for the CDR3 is TGTGCCAAGGAGCACCGGGACCGTGAGGGCACTGAAGCTTTCTTT. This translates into CAKEHRDREGTEAFF.